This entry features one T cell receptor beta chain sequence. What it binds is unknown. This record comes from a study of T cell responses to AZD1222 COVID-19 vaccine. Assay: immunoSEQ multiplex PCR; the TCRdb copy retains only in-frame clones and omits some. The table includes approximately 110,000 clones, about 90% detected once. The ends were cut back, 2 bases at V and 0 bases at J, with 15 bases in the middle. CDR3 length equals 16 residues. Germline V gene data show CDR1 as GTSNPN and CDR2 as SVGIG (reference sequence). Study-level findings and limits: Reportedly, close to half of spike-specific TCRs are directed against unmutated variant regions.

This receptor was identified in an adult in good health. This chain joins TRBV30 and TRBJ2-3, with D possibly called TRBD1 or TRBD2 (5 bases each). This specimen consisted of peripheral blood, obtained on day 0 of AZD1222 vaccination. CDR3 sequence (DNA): TGTGCCTGGAGTACGGGGACGGTTCCGAGCACAGATACGCAGTATTTT. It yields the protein CAWSTGTVPSTDTQYF.